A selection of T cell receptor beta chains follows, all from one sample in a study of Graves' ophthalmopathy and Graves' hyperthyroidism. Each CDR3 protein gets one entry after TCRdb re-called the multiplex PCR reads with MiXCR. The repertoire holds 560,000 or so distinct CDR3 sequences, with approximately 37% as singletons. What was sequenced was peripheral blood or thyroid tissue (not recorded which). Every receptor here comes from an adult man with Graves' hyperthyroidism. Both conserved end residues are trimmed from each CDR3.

CDR3: SVEEQGHFGTGGAGYGYT
length: 18
J: TRBJ1-2
V: TRBV29-1

CDR3: ASSLEAGAFYGYT
length: 13
J: TRBJ1-2
V: TRBV12-3/TRBV12-4

CDR3: ASSPNTGNSGYT
length: 12
J: TRBJ1-2
V: TRBV7-3

CDR3: ASRADREVKLF
length: 11
J: TRBJ1-4
V: TRBV12-3/TRBV12-4

CDR3: ASSLLGSGHGELF
length: 13
J: TRBJ2-2
V: TRBV7-3

CDR3: ASSSRAPGQGAESGANVLT
length: 19
J: TRBJ2-6
V: TRBV6-5

CDR3: ATSRGLALEQY
length: 11
J: TRBJ2-7
V: TRBV15

CDR3: SASSELTYEQY
length: 11
J: TRBJ2-7
V: TRBV20-1

CDR3: SPTSGGAEQY
length: 10
J: TRBJ2-7
V: TRBV20-1

CDR3: ASSIVLAGRPRQETQY
length: 16
J: TRBJ2-5
V: TRBV19

CDR3: SVEGRGEETQY
length: 11
J: TRBJ2-5
V: TRBV29-1

CDR3: SVPSGKETQY
length: 10
J: NA
V: TRBV29-1

CDR3: ASSLKGHEQY
length: 10
J: TRBJ2-7
V: TRBV12-3/TRBV12-4

CDR3: ASRLGTNEKLF
length: 11
J: TRBJ1-4
V: TRBV7-3

CDR3: ATSREARAGTGELF
length: 14
J: TRBJ2-2
V: TRBV15

CDR3: AISGDRGDYGYT
length: 12
J: TRBJ1-2
V: TRBV10-3